This section outlines one T cell receptor beta chain sequence together with its context. The data stem from a study of control samples from healthy donors and cancer patients. Generated by immunoSEQ multiplex PCR, the TCRdb table keeps only in-frame clones and is missing some. This table holds about 60,000 clones, 92% found once. Germline V gives CDR1 LNHDA, CDR2 SQIVND (reference sequence). This CDR3 has 16 amino acids. The V end lost 3 bases, the J end lost 8 bases, and 20 bases lay between the germline ends. The sequence was collected from a man between 35 and 55 years old with colorectal cancer. This chain connects TRBV19 to TRBJ1-3; a weak D match, TRBD1 (6 bases). The material sequenced was PBMCs. The CDR3 region has the DNA TGTGCCAGTAGTATCGGTTCGGCAGGGGCTCAAGACACCATATATTTT. Translating it yields CASSIGSAGAQDTIYF.